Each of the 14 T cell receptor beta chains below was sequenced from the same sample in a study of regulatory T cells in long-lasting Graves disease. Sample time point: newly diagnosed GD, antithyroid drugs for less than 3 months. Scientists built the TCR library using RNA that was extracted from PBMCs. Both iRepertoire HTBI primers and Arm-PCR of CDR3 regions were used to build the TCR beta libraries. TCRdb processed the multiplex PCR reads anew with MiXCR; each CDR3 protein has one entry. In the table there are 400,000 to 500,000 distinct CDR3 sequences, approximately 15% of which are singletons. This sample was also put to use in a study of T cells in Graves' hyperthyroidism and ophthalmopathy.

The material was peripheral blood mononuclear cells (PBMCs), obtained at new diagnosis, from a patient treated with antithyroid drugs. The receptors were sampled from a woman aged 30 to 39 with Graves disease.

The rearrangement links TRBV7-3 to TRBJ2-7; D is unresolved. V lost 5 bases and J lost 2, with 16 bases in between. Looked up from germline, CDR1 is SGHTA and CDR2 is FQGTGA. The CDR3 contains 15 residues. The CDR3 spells CASSPLNTNAYEQYF. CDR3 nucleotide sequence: TGTGCCAGCAGCCCCCTGAACACCAACGCCTACGAGCAGTACTTC. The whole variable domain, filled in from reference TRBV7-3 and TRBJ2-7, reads GAGVSQTPSNKVTEKGKYVELRCDPISGHTALYWYRQSLGQGPEFLIYFQGTGAADDSGLPNDRFFAVRPEGSVSTLKIQRTERGDSAVYLCASSPLNTNAYEQYFGPGTRLTVT.

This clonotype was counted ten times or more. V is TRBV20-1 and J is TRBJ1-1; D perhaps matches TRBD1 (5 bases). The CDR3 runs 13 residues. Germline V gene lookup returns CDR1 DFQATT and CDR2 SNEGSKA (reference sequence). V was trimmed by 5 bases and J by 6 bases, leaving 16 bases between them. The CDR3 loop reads CSAPRGPGAEAFF. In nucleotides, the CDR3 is TGCAGTGCTCCGAGAGGGCCGGGGGCTGAAGCTTTCTTT.

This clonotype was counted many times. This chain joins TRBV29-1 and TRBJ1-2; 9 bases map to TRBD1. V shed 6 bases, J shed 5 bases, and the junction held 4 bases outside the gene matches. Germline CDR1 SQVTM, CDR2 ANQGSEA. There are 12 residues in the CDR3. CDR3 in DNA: TGCAGCGTCCGGGACAGGGAATATGGCTACACCTTC. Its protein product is CSVRDREYGYTF.

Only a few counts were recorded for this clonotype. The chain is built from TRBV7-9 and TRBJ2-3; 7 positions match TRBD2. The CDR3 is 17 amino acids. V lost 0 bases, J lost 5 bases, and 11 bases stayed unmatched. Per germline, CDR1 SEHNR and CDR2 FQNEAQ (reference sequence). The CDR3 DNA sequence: TGTGCCAGCAGCTTAGCTAGCGGGCTCCTTCCGGGAGATACGCAGTATTTT. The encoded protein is CASSLASGLLPGDTQYF.

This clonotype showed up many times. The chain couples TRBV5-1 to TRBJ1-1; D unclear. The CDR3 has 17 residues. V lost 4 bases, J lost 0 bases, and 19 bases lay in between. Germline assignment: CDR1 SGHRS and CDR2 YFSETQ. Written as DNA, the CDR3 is TGCGCCAGCAGCCCCTCCCGACCGGGAGGTATGAACACTGAAGCTTTCTTT. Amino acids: CASSPSRPGGMNTEAFF.

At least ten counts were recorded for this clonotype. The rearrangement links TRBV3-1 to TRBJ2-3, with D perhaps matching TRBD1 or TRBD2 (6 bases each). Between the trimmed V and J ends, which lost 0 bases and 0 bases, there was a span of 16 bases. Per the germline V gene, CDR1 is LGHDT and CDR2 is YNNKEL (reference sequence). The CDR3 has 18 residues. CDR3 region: CASSQEDGTGASTDTQYF. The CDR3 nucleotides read TGTGCCAGCAGCCAAGAGGACGGTACGGGGGCTAGCACAGATACGCAGTATTTT.

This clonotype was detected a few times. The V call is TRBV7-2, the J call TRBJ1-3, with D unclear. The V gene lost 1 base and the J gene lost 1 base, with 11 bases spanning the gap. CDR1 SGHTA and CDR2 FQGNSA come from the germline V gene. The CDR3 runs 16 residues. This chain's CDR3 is CASSLGPGASGNTIYF. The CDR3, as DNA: TGTGCCAGCAGCTTAGGCCCTGGAGCTTCTGGAAACACCATATATTTT. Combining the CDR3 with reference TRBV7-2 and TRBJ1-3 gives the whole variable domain GAGVSQSPSNKVTEKGKDVELRCDPISGHTALYWYRQSLGQGLEFLIYFQGNSAPDKSGLPSDRFSAERTGGSVSTLTIQRTQQEDSAVYLCASSLGPGASGNTIYFGEGSWLTVV.

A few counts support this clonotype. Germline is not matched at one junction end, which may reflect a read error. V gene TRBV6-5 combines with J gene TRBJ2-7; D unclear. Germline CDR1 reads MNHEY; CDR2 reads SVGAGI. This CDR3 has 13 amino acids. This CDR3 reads CASSYSTDSEQHF. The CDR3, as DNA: TGTGCCAGCAGTTACTCGACTGACTCCGAGCAGCACTTC.

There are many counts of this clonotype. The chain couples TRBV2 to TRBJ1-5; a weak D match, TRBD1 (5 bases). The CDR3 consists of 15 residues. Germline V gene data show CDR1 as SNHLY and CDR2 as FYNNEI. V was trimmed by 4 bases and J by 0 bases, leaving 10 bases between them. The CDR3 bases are TGTGCCAGCAGTGGGGCCGGGGGTAGCAATCAGCCCCAGCATTTT. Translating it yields CASSGAGGSNQPQHF.

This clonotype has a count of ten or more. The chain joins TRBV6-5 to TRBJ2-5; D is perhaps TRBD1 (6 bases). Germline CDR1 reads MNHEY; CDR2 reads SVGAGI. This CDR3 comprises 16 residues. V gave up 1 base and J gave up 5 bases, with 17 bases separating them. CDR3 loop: CASSYWGHHKTETQYF. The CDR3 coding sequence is TGTGCCAGCAGTTACTGGGGACACCATAAGACGGAGACCCAGTACTTC.

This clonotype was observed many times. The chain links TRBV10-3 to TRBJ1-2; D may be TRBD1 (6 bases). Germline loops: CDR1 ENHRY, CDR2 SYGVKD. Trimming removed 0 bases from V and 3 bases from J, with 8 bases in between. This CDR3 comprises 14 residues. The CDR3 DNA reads TGTGCCATCAGTGAGTCAGGGGGTCACTATGGCTACACCTTC. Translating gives CAISESGGHYGYTF.

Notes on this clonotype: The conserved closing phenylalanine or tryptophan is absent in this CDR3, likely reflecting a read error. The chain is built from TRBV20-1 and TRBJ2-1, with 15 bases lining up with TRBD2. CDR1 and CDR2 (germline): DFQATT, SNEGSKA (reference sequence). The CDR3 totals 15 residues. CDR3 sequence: CSVGLAGGSINEQFS. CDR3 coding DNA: TGCAGCGTAGGACTAGCGGGAGGGTCTATAAATGAGCAGTTCTCC.

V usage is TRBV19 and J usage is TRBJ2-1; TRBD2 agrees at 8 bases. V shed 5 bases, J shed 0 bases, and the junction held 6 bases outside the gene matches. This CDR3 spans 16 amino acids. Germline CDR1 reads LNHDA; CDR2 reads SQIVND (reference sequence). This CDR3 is CASSFSGMGSYNEQFF. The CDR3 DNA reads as TGTGCCAGTAGTTTTAGCGGGATGGGCTCCTACAATGAGCAGTTCTTC.

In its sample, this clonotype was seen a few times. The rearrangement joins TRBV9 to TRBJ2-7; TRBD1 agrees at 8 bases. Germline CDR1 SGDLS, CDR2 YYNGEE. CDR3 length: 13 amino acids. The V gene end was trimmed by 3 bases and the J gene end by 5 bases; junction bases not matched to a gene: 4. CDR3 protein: CASSGGQGHEQYF. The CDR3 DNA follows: TGTGCCAGCAGCGGAGGACAGGGCCACGAGCAGTACTTC.